One sample yielded the 22 T cell receptor beta chains listed below, sequenced in a study of response to subunit inactivated influenza vaccine. MiXCR, applied by TCRdb to the RT-PCR reads, yields one record per CDR3 protein. The data hold around 530,000 distinct CDR3 sequences, with 12% observed a single time. Source: PBMCs from blood, taken on the day of vaccination. The receptors come from a man aged 45-65 years who received an inactivated influenza vaccine.

This clonotype was counted many times. The chain joins TRBV12-3 or TRBV12-4 to TRBJ2-2; D call uncertain. CDR3 length: 13 residues. Trimming removed 11 bases from V and 3 bases from J, with 13 bases in between. This chain's CDR3 is CAVQFTDTGELFF. Written as DNA, the CDR3 is TGTGCCGTACAGTTCACCGACACCGGGGAGCTGTTTTTT.

This clonotype was found a few times. The J gene is TRBJ2-2, the V gene TRBV7-2; maybe TRBD1 (5 bases). The germline gives CDR1 SGHTA, CDR2 FQGNSA. The CDR3 length is 16 residues. V was cut by 5 bases and J by 6 bases, with 19 bases left in between. DNA for the CDR3: TGTGCCAGCAGCCATACGAATGGGGCCCTCGCCGGGGAGCTGTTTTTT. It is translated as CASSHTNGALAGELFF. Variable domain in full (rest from reference TRBV7-2 and TRBJ2-2): GAGVSQSPSNKVTEKGKDVELRCDPISGHTALYWYRQSLGQGLEFLIYFQGNSAPDKSGLPSDRFSAERTGGSVSTLTIQRTQQEDSAVYLCASSHTNGALAGELFFGEGSRLTVL.

This clonotype was detected ten times or more. J is TRBJ2-1 and V is TRBV24-1; 11 bases agree with TRBD1. Germline CDR1 is KGHDR and CDR2 is SFDVKD. J gave up 5 bases and V 3 bases, and 8 bases lay outside the gene matches. The CDR3 has 17 residues. As DNA, the CDR3 is TGTGCCACCAGTGATCTCCCAGGACAGGGGGCCAACAATGAGCAGTTCTTC. Protein sequence: CATSDLPGQGANNEQFF.

This clonotype was counted between two and nine times. The V and J genes are TRBV20-1 and TRBJ1-4; D is possibly TRBD1 (5 bases). Germline V gene sequence: CDR1 DFQATT, CDR2 SNEGSKA (reference sequence). CDR3 length: 13 residues. V was trimmed by 2 bases and J by 10 bases, leaving 14 bases between them. CDR3 bases: TGCAGTGCTAGACAGGGAGCAGGAGGAAAACTGTTTTTT. Protein product: CSARQGAGGKLFF.

This clonotype appeared a few times. The chain recombines TRBV5-1 with TRBJ2-5, with D possibly matching TRBD2 (5 bases). Looked up from germline, CDR1 is SGHRS and CDR2 is YFSETQ. With 0 bases removed from V and 4 bases from J, the gap between germline ends came to 16 bases. This CDR3 spans 16 amino acids. The DNA of the CDR3 is TGCGCCAGCAGCTTGGAGTTGGGAGATGTCCGAGAGACCCAGTACTTC. Translated: CASSLELGDVRETQYF. Supplemented by reference TRBV5-1 and TRBJ2-5, the full variable domain reads KAGVTQTPRYLIKTRGQQVTLSCSPISGHRSVSWYQQTPGQGLQFLFEYFSETQRNKGNFPGRFSGRQFSNSRSEMNVSTLELGDSALYLCASSLELGDVRETQYFGPGTRLLVL.

In this sample, this clonotype turned up a few times. This rearrangement joins TRBV29-1 to TRBJ2-7, with D unclear. V lost 4 bases to trimming and J lost 4 bases, with 14 bases between them. CDR1 is SQVTM and CDR2 is ANQGSEA in the germline V gene. This CDR3 spans 13 amino acids. The CDR3 nucleotides are TGCAGCGTTGGGAACGGGTTGGGGTACGAGCAGTACTTC. This gives the protein CSVGNGLGYEQYF.

At least ten counts were recorded for this clonotype. The chain employs TRBV25-1 and TRBJ2-3; weak D call: TRBD1 (5 bases). The V gene lost 6 bases and the J gene lost 4 bases, with 11 bases spanning the gap. Germline V lookup: CDR1 MGHDK, CDR2 SYGVNS. This CDR3 spans 13 amino acids. The DNA of the CDR3 is TGTGCCAGCAGGGCTGACAGAGCAGATACGCAGTATTTT. Encoded protein: CASRADRADTQYF.

V and J are TRBV12-3 or TRBV12-4 and TRBJ1-5, with D unresolved. V was trimmed by 5 bases and J by 9 bases, leaving 11 bases between them. CDR3 length: 12 residues. The CDR3 is CASSLREGPQHF. As DNA, the CDR3 is TGTGCCAGCAGTCTCCGGGAGGGGCCCCAGCATTTT.

This clonotype has ten or more counts. J is TRBJ1-2 and V is TRBV4-2; 7 nucleotides agree with TRBD1. The CDR3 extends over 14 amino acids. Per the germline V gene, CDR1 is LGHNA and CDR2 is YNFKEQ. The V and J ends lost 0 bases and 3 bases, in that order; junction bases with no gene match: 1. CDR3 region: CASSQDGTDYGYTF. The CDR3 DNA follows: TGTGCCAGCAGCCAAGATGGGACAGACTATGGCTACACCTTC.

This clonotype has just one count. The V gene is TRBV7-2, the J gene TRBJ2-5; TRBD2 matches at 8 bases. Germline CDR1 SGHTA, CDR2 FQGNSA. CDR3 length: 15 residues. The V and J ends lost 4 bases and 5 bases, in that order; junction bases with no gene match: 9. This chain's CDR3 is CASSSQAGVWETQYF. The CDR3 DNA reads TGTGCCAGCAGCTCACAAGCGGGAGTGTGGGAGACCCAGTACTTC.

This clonotype was seen a few times. This chain uses TRBV12-3 or TRBV12-4 with TRBJ2-7; D is tentatively TRBD1 or TRBD2 (5 bases each). The CDR3 is 14 residues long. The germline V and J ends were trimmed by 4 bases and 1 base, with 11 bases remaining between them. The DNA for the CDR3 is TGTGCCAGCAGTTATCAGGGACCTTCCTACGAGCAGTACTTC. Its translation: CASSYQGPSYEQYF.

This chain uses TRBV6-2 or TRBV6-3 with TRBJ2-7; 7 bases agree with TRBD2. V gave up 2 bases and J gave up 3 bases; unmatched junction bases: 1. The CDR3 is 13 residues long. CDR1 MNHEY and CDR2 SVGEGT come from the germline V gene. The CDR3 loop is CASSYGLDYEQYF. CDR3 DNA: TGTGCCAGCAGTTACGGACTAGACTACGAGCAGTACTTC.

The chain employs TRBV9 and TRBJ1-1, with a possible D match to TRBD1 (5 bases). V was cut by 0 bases and J by 3 bases, with 6 bases left in between. The CDR3 covers 13 residues. The V gene's germline CDR1 is SGDLS and CDR2 YYNGEE. The CDR3 protein is CASSVGRDTEAFF. The CDR3 nucleotides are TGTGCCAGCAGCGTAGGCAGGGACACTGAAGCTTTCTTT.

This clonotype was counted many times. The gene calls are TRBV5-1 and TRBJ2-2, with a possible D match to TRBD2 (7 bases). V gave up 1 base and J gave up 4 bases, with 14 bases separating them. CDR3 length: 16 residues. Germline V gene lookup returns CDR1 SGHRS and CDR2 YFSETQ. Here the CDR3 reads CASSLMRGGFTGELFF. The CDR3, as DNA: TGCGCCAGCAGCTTGATGAGGGGGGGCTTCACCGGGGAGCTGTTTTTT.

This clonotype was seen more than once but under ten times. One end of the junction is discordant with germline, which a read error may explain. The chain carries TRBV7-7 and TRBJ2-5; D is ambiguous. Per germline, CDR1 SSHAT and CDR2 FNYEAQ (reference sequence). The CDR3 spans 14 residues. CDR3 sequence: CASSSPGPQETQYF. In DNA, the CDR3 is TGTGCTAGCAGCTCACCGGGCCCACAAGAGACCCAGTACTTC.

This clonotype was found many times. A read error may produce the germline difference seen at one junction end. The genes are TRBV7-2 and TRBJ2-1; a weak D match, TRBD1 (6 bases). In germline, CDR1 is SGHTA, CDR2 FQGNSA. The CDR3 sequence is 17 residues long. The CDR3, as DNA: TGTGCCAGCAGCTTATTCAGGGGACAAACCTCCAACAATGAGCAGTTCTTC. Amino acid sequence: CASSLFRGQTSNNEQFF.

The rearrangement joins TRBV20-1 to TRBJ2-1, with 7 bases identical to TRBD1. The germline gives CDR1 DFQATT, CDR2 SNEGSKA (reference sequence). V was pared by 7 bases and J by 0 bases, with 15 bases of the junction left unmatched. The CDR3 runs 17 residues. The CDR3 sequence: CSVSPRQGKDSYNEQFF. CDR3 DNA: TGCAGTGTCTCTCCCAGACAGGGAAAAGACTCCTACAATGAGCAGTTCTTC.

The chain couples TRBV11-2 to TRBJ2-7, with D unclear. Germline V gives CDR1 SGHAT, CDR2 FQNNGV. This CDR3 is 13 amino acids long. Deletions cut 3 bases from V and 5 bases from J, with 11 bases between. The CDR3 sequence is CASSFGVKDEQYF. CDR3 bases: TGTGCCAGCAGCTTTGGGGTCAAGGACGAGCAGTACTTC.

The chain recombines TRBV27 with TRBJ1-3; 8 bases align to TRBD1. The CDR3 length is 14 residues. The J segment lost 4 bases and the V segment lost 4 bases, leaving 3 bases of the junction unmatched. CDR1 is MNHEY, CDR2 SMNVEV, per germline (reference sequence). DNA of the CDR3: TGTGCCAGCAGTTCTGGGACAGGCGGAAACACCATATATTTT. It encodes CASSSGTGGNTIYF.

This clonotype was found a few times. V usage is TRBV12-3 or TRBV12-4 and J usage is TRBJ2-5; 8 bases agree with TRBD2. Trimming at V came to 6 bases and at J to 5 bases, leaving 11 bases not matched to a gene. This CDR3 contains 15 residues. CDR3 DNA sequence: TGTGCCAGCAGGACTCTGGGTAGCGGGGAGGAGACCCAGTACTTC. It codes for CASRTLGSGEETQYF.

This clonotype has more than one count but fewer than ten. This chain uses TRBV12-3 or TRBV12-4 with TRBJ2-1, with no clear D. The ends were cut back, 6 bases at V and 0 bases at J, with 12 bases in the middle. The CDR3 consists of 15 residues. The CDR3 region has the DNA TGTGCCAGCAGCAGGACCCTGAGCTCCTACAATGAGCAGTTCTTC. Protein: CASSRTLSSYNEQFF.

The rearrangement joins TRBV7-2 to TRBJ2-1; D call uncertain. With 5 bases removed from V and 7 bases from J, the gap between germline ends came to 9 bases. This CDR3 spans 12 amino acids. Germline values: CDR1 SGHTA, CDR2 FQGNSA. The chain's CDR3 is CASSVDDNEQFF. DNA for the CDR3: TGTGCCAGCAGCGTAGACGATAATGAGCAGTTCTTC.